This T cell receptor (beta chain) was identified in a study of blood T cell repertoires in COVID-19 (dated by TCRdb to about 2020). A note on the overall study: ImmuneRACE Cohort 3 recovered participants were defined by two consecutive negative NP/OP PCR tests, healthcare professional clearance, or symptom resolution. Samples from collaborators originated in the United States, Italy and Spain and spanned both the acute and convalescent phases of COVID-19. The prospective study material was composed of cDNA or gDNA derived from T cells, B-cell-depleted T cells, or PBMCs. Deeply sampled blood TCRbeta repertoires from subjects exposed to, actively infected with, or recovered from COVID-19 were included in the dataset. The repertoires were released in a freely available public database meant as a resource for research on the immune response to SARS-CoV-2. Samples were obtained from the ongoing ImmuneRACE study (first 160 participants) and from 950 to 1,500 subjects provided by 6 global collaborators. A de-identified subject ID, COVID-19 status, age in years and sex were almost always included in the sample metadata. Where HLA class I and class II types were available, the types were taken from metadata supplied by the sample provider, not from assay-based typing.

Comment on this clone: Its recognized antigen is unknown. The input lacks base qualities; no much larger clone sits a single base away.

Study-wide conclusions, independent of this receptor: How much clinical and demographic metadata was included differed by source and by participant, and the metadata was provided uncurated.

Participants in the prospective study were aged about 18 to 95 years, lived in 24 United States geographic areas, and enrolled through a virtual design. To assign participants to cohorts, the prospective study relied on clinical history that participants themselves reported in a screening survey and a study questionnaire. Each participant in the prospective study had whole blood, serum and a nasopharyngeal or oropharyngeal swab collected by mobile phlebotomists. Prospective study participants could optionally give additional blood draws and questionnaires over an approximately 2-month period. Before DNA extraction, prospective study blood samples were shipped either frozen or at room temperature. The immunoSEQ Assay, a bias-controlled multiplex PCR, was used to amplify TCRbeta CDR3 regions from genomic DNA. In the paper's pipeline: Nucleated cell counts per sample were estimated from amplification of reference gene primers within the assay. Sequence reads were collapsed and filtered to measure the absolute abundance of every unique TCRbeta CDR3 rearrangement. Productive Simpson clonality was computed per sample as the square root of Simpson's diversity index over productive rearrangements. As stored in TCRdb, this immuneACCESS dataset retains in-frame rearrangements with V and J assigned. A fraction of the clones does not appear; measured against another copy, unresolved V genes explain less than half of the discrepancy, and the remainder lacks a known reason. That table is the source of V, J and clone size, and D and trimming were worked out from the DNA. Across this sample there are 200,000 to 250,000 clones, with about 86% seen only once. Clones ranked in the top ten supply approximately 2.8% of the sample.

Spanning cysteine to phenylalanine, the CDR3 consists of 17 amino acids. Here the CDR3 DNA is all that survives: 51 bases in frame from base 1. CDR1 and CDR2 (SNHLY, FYNNEI) derive from the germline V gene. V is cut back by 6 bases and J by 2 bases, with 10 bases in the junction unmatched. Sequencing input: PBMCs or T cells enriched from blood (not recorded which). The TCR originated in a woman aged 50 to 65 in a cohort exposed to, infected with or recovered from COVID-19 (not recorded which). The V and J genes are TRBV2 and TRBJ2-4; 10 nucleotides in the junction match TRBD2. The bases read TGTGCCAGCAGCCGTTTCGGACTAGCGGCCACCAAAAACATTCAGTACTTC. The resulting protein is CASSRFGLAATKNIQYF.